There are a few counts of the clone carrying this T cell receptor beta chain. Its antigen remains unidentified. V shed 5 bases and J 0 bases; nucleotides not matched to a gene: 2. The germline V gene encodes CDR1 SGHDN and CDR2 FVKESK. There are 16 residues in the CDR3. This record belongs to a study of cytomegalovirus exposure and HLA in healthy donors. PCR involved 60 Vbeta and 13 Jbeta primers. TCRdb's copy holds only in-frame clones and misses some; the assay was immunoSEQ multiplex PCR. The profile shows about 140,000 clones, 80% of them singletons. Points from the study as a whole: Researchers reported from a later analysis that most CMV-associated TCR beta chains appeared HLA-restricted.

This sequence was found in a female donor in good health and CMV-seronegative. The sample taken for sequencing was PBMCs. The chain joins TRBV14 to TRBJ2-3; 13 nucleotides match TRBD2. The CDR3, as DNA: TGTGCCAGCAGCAAGACTAGCGGGAGGAGCACAGATACGCAGTATTTT. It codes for CASSKTSGRSTDTQYF. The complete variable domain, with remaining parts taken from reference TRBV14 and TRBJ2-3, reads EAGVTQFPSHSVIEKGQTVTLRCDPISGHDNLYWYRRVMGKEIKFLLHFVKESKQDESGMPNNRFLAERTGGTYSTLKVQPAELEDSGVYFCASSKTSGRSTDTQYFGPGTRLTVL.